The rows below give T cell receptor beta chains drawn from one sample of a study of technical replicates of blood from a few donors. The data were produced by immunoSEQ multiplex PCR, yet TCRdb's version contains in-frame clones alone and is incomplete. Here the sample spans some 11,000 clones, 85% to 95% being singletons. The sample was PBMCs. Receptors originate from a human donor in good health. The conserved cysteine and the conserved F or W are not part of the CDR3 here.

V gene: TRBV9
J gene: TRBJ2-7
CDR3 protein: ASSVGTSGSGDEQY

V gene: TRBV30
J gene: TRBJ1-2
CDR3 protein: AWRSAQGNTYGYT

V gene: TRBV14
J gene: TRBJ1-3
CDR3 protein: ASSQSSGVNTIY

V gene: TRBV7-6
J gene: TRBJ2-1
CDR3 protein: ASSPDGRELDEQF

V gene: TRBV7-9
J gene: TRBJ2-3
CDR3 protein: ASSLAGGGWTGFTDTQY

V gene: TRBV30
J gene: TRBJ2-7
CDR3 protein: AWRSSGSYEQY

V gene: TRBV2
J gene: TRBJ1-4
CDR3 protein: ASSVGSLATNEKLF

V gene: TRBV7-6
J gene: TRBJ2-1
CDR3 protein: ASSSEQSTYNEQF

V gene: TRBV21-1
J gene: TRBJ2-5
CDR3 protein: ASSRASGGRGLETQY

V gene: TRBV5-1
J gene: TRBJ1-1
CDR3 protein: ASSLDGPGSTEAF

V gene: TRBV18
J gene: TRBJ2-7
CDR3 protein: ASSRTTSGGSYEQY

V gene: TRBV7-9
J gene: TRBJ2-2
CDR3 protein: ASSSTFAAGELF

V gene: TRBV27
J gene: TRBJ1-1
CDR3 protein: ASSQHDRVATEAF

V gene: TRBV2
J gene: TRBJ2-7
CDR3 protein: ASRDPGQVTYEQY

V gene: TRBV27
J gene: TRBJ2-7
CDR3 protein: ASSLRGRPLSYEQY

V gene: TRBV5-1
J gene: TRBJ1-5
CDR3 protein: ASSSGEGSNQPQH

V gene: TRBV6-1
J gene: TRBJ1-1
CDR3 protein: ASSETALGTLNTEAF

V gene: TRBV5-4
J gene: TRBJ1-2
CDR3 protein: ASSPGQVNYGYT

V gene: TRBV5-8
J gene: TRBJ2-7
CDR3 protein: ASSFSSGYEQY

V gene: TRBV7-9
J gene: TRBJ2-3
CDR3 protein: ASSPGQGARDTQY

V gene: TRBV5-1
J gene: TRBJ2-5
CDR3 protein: ASSLGQQETQY